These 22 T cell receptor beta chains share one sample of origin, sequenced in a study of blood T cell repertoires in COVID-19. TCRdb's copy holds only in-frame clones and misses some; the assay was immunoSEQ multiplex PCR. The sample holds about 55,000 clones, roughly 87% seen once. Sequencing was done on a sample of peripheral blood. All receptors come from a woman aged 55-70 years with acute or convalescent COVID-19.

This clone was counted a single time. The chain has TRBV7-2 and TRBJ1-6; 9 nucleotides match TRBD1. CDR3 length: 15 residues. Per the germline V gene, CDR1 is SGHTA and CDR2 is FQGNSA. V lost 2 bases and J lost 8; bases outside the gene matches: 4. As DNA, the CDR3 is TGTGCCAGCAGCTTACGCCGGGACAGGGATTCACCCCTCCACTTT. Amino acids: CASSLRRDRDSPLHF.

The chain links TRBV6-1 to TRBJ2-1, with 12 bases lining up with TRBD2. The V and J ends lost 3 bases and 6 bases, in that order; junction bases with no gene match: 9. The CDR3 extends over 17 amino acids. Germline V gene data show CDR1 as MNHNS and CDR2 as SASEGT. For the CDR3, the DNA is TGTGCCAGCAGTGATGAAGGACTAGCGGGATCGGGCAATGAGCAGTTCTTC. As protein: CASSDEGLAGSGNEQFF.

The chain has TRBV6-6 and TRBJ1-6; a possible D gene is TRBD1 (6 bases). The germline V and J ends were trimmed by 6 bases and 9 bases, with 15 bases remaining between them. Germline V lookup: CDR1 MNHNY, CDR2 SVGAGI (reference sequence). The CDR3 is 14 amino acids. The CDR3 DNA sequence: TGTGCCAGCAGGGGTGACAGGTATCGTTCACCCCTCCACTTT. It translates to CASRGDRYRSPLHF.

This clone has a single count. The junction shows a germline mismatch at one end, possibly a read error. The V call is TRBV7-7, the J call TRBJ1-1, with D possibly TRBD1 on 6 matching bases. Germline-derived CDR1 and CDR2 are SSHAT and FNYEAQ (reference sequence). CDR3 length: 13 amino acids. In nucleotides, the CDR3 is TGTGCTAGCAGCTTAGCCAGGGGAACTGAAGCTTTCTTT. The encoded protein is CASSLARGTEAFF.

The CDR3, as DNA: TGTGCCACCAGCAGCACCGGGACAGGGGGACGGACTGAAGCTTTCTTT. Translation: CATSSTGTGGRTEAFF. The chain has TRBV15 and TRBJ1-1; 11 nucleotides align to TRBD1. The V gene end was trimmed by 3 bases and the J gene end by 5 bases; junction bases not matched to a gene: 8. The CDR3 totals 16 residues. The germline gives CDR1 LNHNV, CDR2 YYDKDF (reference sequence).

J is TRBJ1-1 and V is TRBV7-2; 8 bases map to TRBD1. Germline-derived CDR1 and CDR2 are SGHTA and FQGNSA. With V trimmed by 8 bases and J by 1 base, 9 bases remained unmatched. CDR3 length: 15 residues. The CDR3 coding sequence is TGTGCCAGCTACAGGGGGGGGACGTCGAACACTGAAGCTTTCTTT. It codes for CASYRGGTSNTEAFF. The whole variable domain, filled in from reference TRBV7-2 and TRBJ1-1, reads GAGVSQSPSNKVTEKGKDVELRCDPISGHTALYWYRQSLGQGLEFLIYFQGNSAPDKSGLPSDRFSAERTGGSVSTLTIQRTQQEDSAVYLCASYRGGTSNTEAFFGQGTRLTVV.

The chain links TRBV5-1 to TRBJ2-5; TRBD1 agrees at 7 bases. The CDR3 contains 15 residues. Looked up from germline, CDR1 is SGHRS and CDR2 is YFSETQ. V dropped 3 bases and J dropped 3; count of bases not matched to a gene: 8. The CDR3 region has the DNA TGCGCCAGCAGCTCCGGGACAGATATTAAAGAGACCCAGTACTTC. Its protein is CASSSGTDIKETQYF. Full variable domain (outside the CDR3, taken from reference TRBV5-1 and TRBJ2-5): KAGVTQTPRYLIKTRGQQVTLSCSPISGHRSVSWYQQTPGQGLQFLFEYFSETQRNKGNFPGRFSGRQFSNSRSEMNVSTLELGDSALYLCASSSGTDIKETQYFGPGTRLLVL.

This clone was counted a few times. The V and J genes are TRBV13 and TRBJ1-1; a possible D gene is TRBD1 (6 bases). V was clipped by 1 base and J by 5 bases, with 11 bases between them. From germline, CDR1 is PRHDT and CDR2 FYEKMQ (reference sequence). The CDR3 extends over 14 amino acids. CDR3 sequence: CASSLERRGTEAFF. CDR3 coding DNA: TGTGCCAGCAGCTTAGAGCGCAGGGGAACTGAAGCTTTCTTT.

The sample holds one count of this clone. The CDR3 here is CASRPSDRDETQYF. The CDR3, as DNA: TGTGCCAGCAGGCCCTCGGACAGGGATGAGACCCAGTACTTC. The V and J genes are TRBV3-1 (or the pseudogene TRBV3-2) and TRBJ2-5; 8 bases are shared with TRBD1. CDR1 is LGHDT and CDR2 is YNNKEL in the germline V gene (reference sequence). V trimming: 6 bases; J trimming: 5 bases; junction bases outside the gene matches: 8. The CDR3 runs 14 residues.

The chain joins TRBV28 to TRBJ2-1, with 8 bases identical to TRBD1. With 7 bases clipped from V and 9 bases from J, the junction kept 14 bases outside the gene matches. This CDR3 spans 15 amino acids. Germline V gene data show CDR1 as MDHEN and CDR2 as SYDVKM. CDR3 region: CASMGPGTGRSEQFF. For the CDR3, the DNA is TGTGCCAGCATGGGACCCGGGACAGGCCGTTCTGAGCAGTTCTTC.

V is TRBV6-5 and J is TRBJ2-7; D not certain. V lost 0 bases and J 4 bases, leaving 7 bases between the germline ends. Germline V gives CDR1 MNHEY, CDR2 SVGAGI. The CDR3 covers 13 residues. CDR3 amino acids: CASSYSRGYEQYF. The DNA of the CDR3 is TGTGCCAGCAGTTACTCGAGAGGATACGAGCAGTACTTC.

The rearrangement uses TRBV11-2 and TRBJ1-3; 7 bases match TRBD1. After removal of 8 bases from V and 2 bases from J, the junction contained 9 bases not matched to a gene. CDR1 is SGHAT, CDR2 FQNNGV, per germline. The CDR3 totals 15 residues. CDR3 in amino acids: CASQVQGRTGNTIYF. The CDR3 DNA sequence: TGTGCCAGCCAAGTACAGGGGAGGACTGGAAACACCATATATTTT.

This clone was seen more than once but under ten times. The CDR3 DNA reads TGTGCCAGCAGCCCACGGGGAACAAAAATGAACACTGAAGCTTTCTTT. Translating gives CASSPRGTKMNTEAFF. This chain links TRBV7-9 with TRBJ1-1; D is undetermined. Trimming stripped 5 bases from V and 0 bases from J, with 16 bases between. CDR3 length: 16 residues. Germline-derived CDR1 and CDR2 are SEHNR and FQNEAQ (reference sequence).

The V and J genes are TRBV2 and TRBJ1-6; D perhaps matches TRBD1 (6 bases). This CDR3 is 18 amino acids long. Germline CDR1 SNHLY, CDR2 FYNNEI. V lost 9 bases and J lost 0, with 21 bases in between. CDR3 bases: TGTGCCAGTCTATTAGAGGACAGACGGAGCTCCTATAATTCACCCCTCCACTTT. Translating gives CASLLEDRRSSYNSPLHF.

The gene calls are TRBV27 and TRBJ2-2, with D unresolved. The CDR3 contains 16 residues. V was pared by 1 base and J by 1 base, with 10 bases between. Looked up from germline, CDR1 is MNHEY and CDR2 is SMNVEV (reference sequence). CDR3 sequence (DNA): TGTGCCAGCAGTTTATTTGTTGGCAGGAACACCGGGGAGCTGTTTTTT. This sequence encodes CASSLFVGRNTGELFF.

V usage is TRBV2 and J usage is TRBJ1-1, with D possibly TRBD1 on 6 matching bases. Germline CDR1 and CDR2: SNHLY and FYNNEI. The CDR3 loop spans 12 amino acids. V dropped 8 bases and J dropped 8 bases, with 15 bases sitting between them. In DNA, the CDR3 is TGTGCCAGCTTAGGGGGTAACGAGGAAGCTTTCTTT. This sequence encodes CASLGGNEEAFF. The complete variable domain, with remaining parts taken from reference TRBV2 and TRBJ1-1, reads EPEVTQTPSHQVTQMGQEVILRCVPISNHLYFYWYRQILGQKVEFLVSFYNNEISEKSEIFDDQFSVERPDGSNFTLKIRSTKLEDSAMYFCASLGGNEEAFFGQGTRLTVV.

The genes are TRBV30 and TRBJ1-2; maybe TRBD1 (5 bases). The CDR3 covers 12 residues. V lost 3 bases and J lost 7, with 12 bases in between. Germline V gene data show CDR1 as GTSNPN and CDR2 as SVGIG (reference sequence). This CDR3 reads CAWREGRVGYTF. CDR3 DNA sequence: TGTGCCTGGAGAGAGGGGAGGGTTGGCTACACCTTC.

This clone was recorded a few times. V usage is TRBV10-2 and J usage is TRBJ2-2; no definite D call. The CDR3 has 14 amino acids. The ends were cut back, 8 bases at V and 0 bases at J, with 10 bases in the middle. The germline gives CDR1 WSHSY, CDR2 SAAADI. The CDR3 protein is CASRRLTNTGELFF. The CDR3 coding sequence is TGCGCCAGCCGGCGACTCACGAACACCGGGGAGCTGTTTTTT.

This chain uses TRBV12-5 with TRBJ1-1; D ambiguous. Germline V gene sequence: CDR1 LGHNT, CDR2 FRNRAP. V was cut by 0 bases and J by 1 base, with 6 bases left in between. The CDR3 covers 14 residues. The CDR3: CASGLVGRNTEAFF. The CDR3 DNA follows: TGTGCTAGTGGTTTGGTAGGGAGGAACACTGAAGCTTTCTTT. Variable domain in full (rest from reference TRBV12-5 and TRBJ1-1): DARVTQTPRHKVTEMGQEVTMRCQPILGHNTVFWYRQTMMQGLELLAYFRNRAPLDDSGMPKDRFSAEMPDATLATLKIQPSEPRDSAVYFCASGLVGRNTEAFFGQGTRLTVV.

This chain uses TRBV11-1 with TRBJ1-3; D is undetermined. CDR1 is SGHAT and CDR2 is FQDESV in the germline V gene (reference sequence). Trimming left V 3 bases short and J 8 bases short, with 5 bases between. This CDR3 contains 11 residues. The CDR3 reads CASSFSYTIYF. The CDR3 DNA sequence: TGTGCCAGCAGCTTTAGTTACACCATATATTTT.

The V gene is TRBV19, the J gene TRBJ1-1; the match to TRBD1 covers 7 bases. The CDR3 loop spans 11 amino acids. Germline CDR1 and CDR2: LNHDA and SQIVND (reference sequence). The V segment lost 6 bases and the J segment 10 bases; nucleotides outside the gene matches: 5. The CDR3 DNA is TGTGCCAGTAGGTACAGGGGTTTAGCTTTCTTT. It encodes CASRYRGLAFF.

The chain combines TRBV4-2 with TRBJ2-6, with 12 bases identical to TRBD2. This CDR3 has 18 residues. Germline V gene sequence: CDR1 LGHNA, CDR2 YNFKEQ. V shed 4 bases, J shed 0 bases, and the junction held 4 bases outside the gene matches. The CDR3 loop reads CASSPLAGGGSGANVLTF. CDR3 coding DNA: TGTGCCAGCAGCCCGCTAGCGGGAGGGGGCTCTGGGGCCAACGTCCTGACTTTC.